The rows below give T cell receptor beta chains drawn from one sample of a study of blood T cell repertoires in COVID-19. Sequenced by immunoSEQ multiplex PCR; TCRdb stores in-frame clones only, minus some. The repertoire holds about 170,000 clones, 65% to 85% seen once, with roughly 2.9% in the top ten. Source material: peripheral blood. These receptors all come from a woman aged 55-70 years with acute or convalescent COVID-19. CDR3s include the opening cysteine and the closing phenylalanine or tryptophan. Each record gives: D gene, V gene, J gene, clone size, CDR3 DNA, CDR3 protein. A D gene is named only where the DNA matches it firmly. The size entry is marked missing in some rows and otherwise reads once, few, many or a size class.

>-|TRBV3-1/TRBV3-2|TRBJ1-4|once
TGTGCCAGCAGCCAAGACAGAAATGAAAAACTGTTTTTT
CASSQDRNEKLFF
>TRBD1|TRBV14|TRBJ2-3|-
TGTGCCAGCAGCCAAGGAGCCCCGGGACAGCACTCGGATGCTTTT
CASSQGAPGQHSDAF
>TRBD1|TRBV6-6|TRBJ1-5|-
TGTGCCAGCAGTTACAGGGGGCAAGGCAATCAGCCCCAGCATTTT
CASSYRGQGNQPQHF
>-|TRBV2|TRBJ1-5|-
TGTGCCAGCAGTGTCAAGTTTAGTAATCAGCCCCAGCATTTT
CASSVKFSNQPQHF
>TRBD1|TRBV6-5|TRBJ1-6|-
TGTGCCAGCAGGTACCAAAGAAGACAGGGTAATTCACCCCTCCACTTT
CASRYQRRQGNSPLHF
>TRBD2|TRBV3-1/TRBV3-2|TRBJ2-7|-
TGTGCCAGCAGCCACTTCTCCCGCCGGACTAGCGGGGGTTACGAGCAGTACTTC
CASSHFSRRTSGGYEQYF
>TRBD1|TRBV29-1|TRBJ1-1|-
TGCAGCGGGGACAGGGGGGGCACTGAAGCTTTCTTT
CSGDRGGTEAFF
>TRBD1|TRBV6-6|TRBJ2-7|-
TGTGCCAGCAGTTACTTGGACAGGTCGTCCGAGCAGTACTTC
CASSYLDRSSEQYF
>TRBD1|TRBV18|TRBJ1-1|-
TGTGCCAGCTCGCCAGACAGGGGGCGAGGTGAAGCTTTCTTT
CASSPDRGRGEAFF
>-|TRBV29-1|TRBJ1-2|once
TGCAGCGTTGATTTCGGGGGTGGCTATGGCTACACCTTC
CSVDFGGGYGYTF
>TRBD1|TRBV11-2|TRBJ1-5|-
TGTGCCAGCAGCTTAGATCGACAGGGTAATCAGCCCCAGCATTTT
CASSLDRQGNQPQHF
>TRBD1|TRBV19|TRBJ2-2|-
TGTGCCAGTAAGGAACGGGACAGGGGTGCGGGCCCCGGGGAGCTGTTTTTT
CASKERDRGAGPGELFF
>TRBD2|TRBV11-1|TRBJ2-3|-
TGTGCCAGCAGCTTGAGGACTAGCGCGAGGGGAGATACGCAGTATTTT
CASSLRTSARGDTQYF
>TRBD1|TRBV2|TRBJ1-1|-
TGTGCCAGCAGGGGCGGGACAGGGACTTTCTTT
CASRGGTGTFF
>TRBD1|TRBV3-1/TRBV3-2|TRBJ1-4|-
TGTGCCAGCAGCCGGACAGGGACTAATGAAAAACTGTTTTTT
CASSRTGTNEKLFF
>TRBD1|TRBV2|TRBJ2-2|-
TGTGCCAGCAGTGAGGGGAGAAGGGGGCACACCGGGGAGCTGTTTTTT
CASSEGRRGHTGELFF
>-|TRBV5-4|TRBJ1-5|-
TGTGCCAGCAGCCTCGACAAAAATCAGCCCCAGCATTTT
CASSLDKNQPQHF
>TRBD2|TRBV9|TRBJ2-2|-
TGTGCCAGCAGCGTCAAGGCGGGGGGAATCGGGGAGCTGTTTTTT
CASSVKAGGIGELFF
>TRBD1|TRBV2|TRBJ2-2|-
TGTGCCAGCAGTCTCCAGGGGGCGAACACCGGGGAGCTGTTTTTT
CASSLQGANTGELFF
>TRBD1|TRBV4-1|TRBJ2-7|-
TGCGCCAGCAGCCGGATCTACCGGGACAGGGATACCTACGAGCAGTACTTC
CASSRIYRDRDTYEQYF
>TRBD1|TRBV24-1|TRBJ2-5|-
TGTGCCACCAGTGATCGCAGGGGGCGCGAGGAGACCCAGTACTTC
CATSDRRGREETQYF
>-|TRBV13|TRBJ2-3|once
TGTGCCAGCAGCTTAGGGACTAGAGTACCCGATACGCAGTATTTT
CASSLGTRVPDTQYF
>-|TRBV7-2|TRBJ1-2|-
TGTGCCAGCAGCACACAGGGTTTATCTAACTATGGCTACACCTTC
CASSTQGLSNYGYTF
>TRBD1|TRBV4-2|TRBJ1-2|-
TGTGCCAGCAGGCCGCAAAGTTCCGGGACAGGGGGCAATGGCTACACCTTC
CASRPQSSGTGGNGYTF
>-|TRBV6-6|TRBJ1-6|-
TGTGCCAGCAGTTACGGAGACAGGAATTCACCCCTCCACTTT
CASSYGDRNSPLHF
>TRBD1|TRBV28|TRBJ1-4|-
TGTGCCAGCAGGGGACAGGGGAGTAATGAAAAACTGTTTTTT
CASRGQGSNEKLFF
>TRBD1|TRBV19|TRBJ1-2|-
TGTGCCAGTAGTATCACAGGGGGGCCAGGTGGCTACACCTTC
CASSITGGPGGYTF
>-|TRBV10-2|TRBJ1-2|-
TGCGCCAGCAGGCCTACAGGGAACTATGGCTACACCTTC
CASRPTGNYGYTF
>-|TRBV19|TRBJ2-2|-
TGTGCCACCAGAAGGGGCACGAACACCGGGGAGCTGTTTTTT
CATRRGTNTGELFF
>TRBD1|TRBV7-9|TRBJ1-2|-
TGTGCCAGCAGCTTAGCGGCCCTACGACAGGGGAACTATGGCTACACCTTC
CASSLAALRQGNYGYTF
>-|TRBV5-1|TRBJ2-3|-
TGCGCCAGCAGTTATATACAGCCAGATACGCAGTATTTT
CASSYIQPDTQYF
>TRBD1|TRBV11-2|TRBJ1-4|few
TGTGCCAGCAGCTTTACCGTGGGACAGGGGAGGGAAAAACTGTTTTTT
CASSFTVGQGREKLFF
>-|TRBV6-2/TRBV6-3|TRBJ2-7|-
TGTGCCAGCAGTTACGAGGAGTCCTTCTACGAGCAGTACTTC
CASSYEESFYEQYF
>TRBD1|TRBV4-1|TRBJ1-1|-
TGCGCCAGCAGCCAATCTGACAGGGGGCGAGAAGCTTTCTTT
CASSQSDRGREAFF
>TRBD2|TRBV3-1/TRBV3-2|TRBJ2-3|-
TGTGCCAGCAGCCAAGGGCGGGGGGATTCCGATACGCAGTATTTT
CASSQGRGDSDTQYF
>-|TRBV29-1|TRBJ1-1|-
TGCAGCGTTGATGGTCGGGTTACTGAAGCTTTCTTT
CSVDGRVTEAFF
>-|TRBV6-5|TRBJ2-7|-
TGTGCCAGCAGTTACTCGGACAGCTCCTACGAGCAGTACTTC
CASSYSDSSYEQYF